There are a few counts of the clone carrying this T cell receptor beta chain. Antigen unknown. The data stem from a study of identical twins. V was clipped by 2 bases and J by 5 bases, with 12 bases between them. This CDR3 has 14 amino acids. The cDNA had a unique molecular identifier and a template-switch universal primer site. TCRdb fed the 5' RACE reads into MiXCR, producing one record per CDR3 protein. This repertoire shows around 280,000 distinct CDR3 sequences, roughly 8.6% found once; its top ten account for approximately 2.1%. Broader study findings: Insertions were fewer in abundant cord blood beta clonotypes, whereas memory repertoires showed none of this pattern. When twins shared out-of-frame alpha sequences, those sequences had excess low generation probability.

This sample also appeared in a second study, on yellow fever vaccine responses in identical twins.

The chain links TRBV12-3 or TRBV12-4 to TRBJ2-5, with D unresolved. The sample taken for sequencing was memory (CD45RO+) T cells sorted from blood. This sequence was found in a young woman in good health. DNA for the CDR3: TGTGCCAGCAGTTTACATGGATCGGGCGAGACCCAGTACTTC. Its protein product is CASSLHGSGETQYF.